The 8 T cell receptor beta chains reported below all come from one sample, sequenced in a study of beta chain features in type 1 diabetes. Isolated RNA was reverse transcribed in full, so expressed TCRB transcripts were sequenced. The data were produced by immunoSEQ multiplex PCR, yet TCRdb's version contains in-frame clones alone and is incomplete. The sample yields 200,000 to 250,000 clones, around 9.6% seen once. Specimen: naive CD4+ T cells from blood. Receptors originate from a young woman in good health.

This chain connects TRBV18 to TRBJ2-7; 13 positions agree with TRBD2. This CDR3 contains 20 residues. The V gene end was trimmed by 5 bases and the J gene end by 6 bases; junction bases not matched to a gene: 22. Germline CDR1 reads KGHSH; CDR2 reads LQKENI. The CDR3 protein is CASSTLGTSGIGPQRGEQYF. The CDR3 bases are TGTGCCAGCTCAACTCTCGGGACTAGCGGGATTGGCCCCCAGCGGGGCGAGCAGTACTTC.

The chain carries TRBV5-1 and TRBJ2-1; tentatively, D is TRBD2 (6 bases). CDR1 is SGHRS, CDR2 YFSETQ, per germline. The CDR3 has 16 amino acids. V was pared by 4 bases and J by 0 bases, with 14 bases between. The CDR3 DNA reads as TGCGCCAGCAGCCAGGACTACCCGAGCTCCTACAATGAGCAGTTCTTC. It codes for CASSQDYPSSYNEQFF.

This clone showed up just a few times. V is TRBV30 and J is TRBJ1-1, with TRBD1 as a possible D gene (5 bases). Germline-derived CDR1 and CDR2 are GTSNPN and SVGIG (reference sequence). V lost 3 bases and J lost 3, with 17 bases in between. This CDR3 has 15 residues. In DNA, the CDR3 is TGTGCCTGGAGGATACGGGGGGTTAGGGACACTGAAGCTTTCTTT. It translates to CAWRIRGVRDTEAFF.

The table lists this clone with a few counts. The gene calls are TRBV7-9 and TRBJ1-3, with 7 bases aligning to TRBD1. This CDR3 is 15 amino acids long. The V gene end was trimmed by 5 bases and the J gene end by 7 bases; junction bases not matched to a gene: 11. Germline V CDR1 and CDR2: SEHNR, FQNEAQ (reference sequence). As DNA, the CDR3 is TGTGCCAGCAGCCCCACCGCTAGGGGGCGGAACACCATATATTTT. Its translation: CASSPTARGRNTIYF.

V gene TRBV11-2 combines with J gene TRBJ2-1; 8 nucleotides match TRBD1. V gave up 0 bases and J gave up 6 bases; unmatched junction bases: 1. The CDR3 loop spans 14 amino acids. CDR1 SGHAT and CDR2 FQNNGV come from the germline V gene. The CDR3 reads CASSLDTGGNEQFF. For the CDR3, the DNA is TGTGCCAGCAGCTTAGATACAGGGGGCAATGAGCAGTTCTTC.

The chain employs TRBV27 and TRBJ1-5, with 8 bases identical to TRBD1. Trimming at V came to 2 bases and at J to 4 bases, leaving 7 bases not matched to a gene. CDR3 length: 16 amino acids. CDR1 and CDR2 (germline): MNHEY, SMNVEV (reference sequence). CDR3 region: CASSLRGTGRNQPQHF. Here the CDR3 DNA reads TGTGCCAGCAGTTTACGAGGGACAGGCCGAAATCAGCCCCAGCATTTT.

This clone was picked up a small number of times. The genes are TRBV6-1 and TRBJ2-7, with 11 bases matching TRBD2. The V gene's germline CDR1 is MNHNS and CDR2 SASEGT. The CDR3 is 15 amino acids. Germline trimming cut 4 bases from V and 2 bases from J; bases unmatched to any gene: 4. The CDR3 DNA reads as TGTGCCAGCAGTGTAGGGACTAGCGGACCCTACGAGCAGTACTTC. Translated, it gives CASSVGTSGPYEQYF.

This clone came up a few times. The chain has TRBV11-2 and TRBJ2-1, with TRBD2 matching over 14 bases. V was clipped by 5 bases and J by 5 bases; unmatched bases: 2. Looked up from germline, CDR1 is SGHAT and CDR2 is FQNNGV. This CDR3 has 15 amino acids. The CDR3 DNA reads TGTGCCAGCAGCCTGGGACTAGCGGGGGACAATGAGCAGTTCTTC. The encoded protein is CASSLGLAGDNEQFF. Full variable domain (outside the CDR3, taken from reference TRBV11-2 and TRBJ2-1): EAGVAQSPRYKIIEKRQSVAFWCNPISGHATLYWYQQILGQGPKLLIQFQNNGVVDDSQLPKDRFSAERLKGVDSTLKIQPAKLEDSAVYLCASSLGLAGDNEQFFGPGTRLTVL.